This T cell receptor (beta chain) was retrieved from a study of T-cell reconstitution after alpha-beta-depleted transplantation in children. This clonotype appeared many times. The antigen is not known. The CDR3 contains 13 residues. V was pared by 7 bases and J by 2 bases, with 11 bases between. Findings and limits, study-wide: Reported findings indicate that, about two months after transplant, alpha-beta T cells came from several hundred expanded clones, which were derived from non-depleted graft cells. At day 60, the high TCRbeta diversity found in some patients originated from recipient T cells and thymic progenitors that had survived. The main origin of T-cell counts and diversity one year after transplant was newly produced T cells.

This sample's TCRbeta library carried unique molecular identifier barcodes. MiXCR, applied by TCRdb to the PCR reads, yields one record per CDR3 protein. This sample has hundreds of thousands of distinct CDR3 sequences, with 10% to 15% found just once. The source of this sequence is a girl aged 2-10 years with congenital amegakaryocytic thrombocytopenia, due to receive a stem cell transplant. The chain carries TRBV12-3 or TRBV12-4 and TRBJ2-5, with D perhaps matching TRBD2 (5 bases). The specimen was PBMCs, collected before TCRalphabeta/CD19-depleted stem cell transplant. CDR3 amino acids: CASIQRGQETQYF. CDR3 DNA sequence: TGTGCCAGCATACAACGGGGACAAGAGACCCAGTACTTC.